The 30 T cell receptor beta chains given below trace back to one sample, sequenced in a study of T cell changes during pregnancy in multiple sclerosis. Generated by immunoSEQ multiplex PCR, the TCRdb table keeps only in-frame clones and is missing some. The sample shows about 59,000 clones, 92% of them seen only once. The sample was peripheral blood, taken in the third trimester of pregnancy. The receptor set was obtained from a female donor in good health, enrolled as a control in a pregnancy study.

The J gene is TRBJ1-1, the V gene TRBV5-1; D gene ambiguous. Trimming took 3 bases from V and 0 from J, leaving 12 bases between them. Germline CDR1 is SGHRS and CDR2 is YFSETQ. The CDR3 spans 15 residues. This chain's CDR3 is CASSSDESVNTEAFF. The CDR3 DNA reads as TGCGCCAGCAGCTCCGATGAGTCGGTGAACACTGAAGCTTTCTTT.

This clone was seen a handful of times. This sequence joins TRBV4-1 and TRBJ1-1, with 7 bases identical to TRBD1. Germline V CDR1 and CDR2: MGHRA, YSYEKL. With V trimmed by 0 bases and J by 2 bases, 9 bases remained unmatched. There are 17 residues in the CDR3. CDR3 bases: TGCGCCAGCAGCCAAGACCGGGACAGATTAACCAACACTGAAGCTTTCTTT. The encoded protein is CASSQDRDRLTNTEAFF.

The V and J genes are TRBV5-1 and TRBJ1-1; unclear D gene. Germline CDR1 is SGHRS and CDR2 is YFSETQ. Trimming shortened V by 0 bases and J by 0 bases, and 15 bases separated the two germline ends. This CDR3 region has 17 residues. In nucleotides, the CDR3 is TGCGCCAGCAGCTTGGCTTTGGTTGCGGCGATGAACACTGAAGCTTTCTTT. Amino acids: CASSLALVAAMNTEAFF.

The rearrangement links TRBV7-7 to TRBJ2-2, with D hard to call. The CDR3 sequence is 14 residues long. With 3 bases removed from V and 2 bases from J, the gap between germline ends came to 7 bases. Germline assignment: CDR1 SSHAT and CDR2 FNYEAQ (reference sequence). CDR3 region: CASSLTLNTGELFF. CDR3 in DNA: TGTGCCAGCAGCTTGACACTTAACACCGGGGAGCTGTTTTTT.

V and J are TRBV7-2 and TRBJ1-4, with 11 bases matching TRBD1. The ends lost 5 bases at V and 7 bases at J; junction bases unmatched: 9. Germline lookup yields CDR1 SGHTA and CDR2 FQGNSA. CDR3 length equals 16 residues. This CDR3 reads CASSPGTGGSGEKLFF. The DNA of the CDR3 is TGTGCCAGCAGCCCCGGGACAGGGGGTAGCGGTGAAAAACTGTTTTTT.

The CDR3: CASSRVTGGGETQYF. CDR3 nucleotide sequence: TGTGCCAGCAGTAGGGTGACAGGGGGCGGGGAGACCCAGTACTTC. The rearrangement uses TRBV6-1 and TRBJ2-5; 10 bases are a match to TRBD1. This CDR3 region has 15 residues. V lost 5 bases and J lost 5; bases outside the gene matches: 8. Germline V gene lookup returns CDR1 MNHNS and CDR2 SASEGT.

Details on this clone: Additional DNA sequences in this sample encode the identical CDR3. The V call is TRBV6-1, the J call TRBJ1-2; no reliable D call. The CDR3 spans 13 residues. Germline CDR1 is MNHNS and CDR2 is SASEGT. V lost 2 bases, J lost 2 bases, and 6 bases lay in between. CDR3: CASSETGNYGYTF. In DNA, the CDR3 is TGTGCCAGCAGTGAAACGGGAAACTATGGCTACACCTTC.

This sequence joins TRBV6-6 and TRBJ2-3, with D uncertain. The germline V and J ends were trimmed by 0 bases and 4 bases, with 8 bases remaining between them. The V gene's germline CDR1 is MNHNY and CDR2 SVGAGI (reference sequence). The CDR3 contains 14 residues. CDR3 protein: CASSYSNTADTQYF. The CDR3 nucleotides read TGTGCCAGCAGTTACTCGAATACGGCAGATACGCAGTATTTT.

This chain joins TRBV20-1 and TRBJ1-1; D unclear. Germline V gene data show CDR1 as DFQATT and CDR2 as SNEGSKA (reference sequence). The ends were cut back, 5 bases at V and 0 bases at J, with 4 bases in the middle. The CDR3 is 11 residues long. The CDR3 sequence: CSALMNTEAFF. For the CDR3, the DNA is TGCAGTGCTCTTATGAACACTGAAGCTTTCTTT.

The chain employs TRBV10-3 and TRBJ2-7, with a possible D match to TRBD1 (6 bases). Germline V lookup: CDR1 ENHRY, CDR2 SYGVKD. V lost 4 bases and J 6 bases, leaving 13 bases between the germline ends. The CDR3 is 13 amino acids. The CDR3 DNA follows: TGTGCCATCAGTGGCCAAGGGGGTTTCGAGCAGTACTTC. This codes for CAISGQGGFEQYF.

CDR3 loop: CASSLMGENYNEQFF. The CDR3 nucleotides read TGTGCCAGCAGCTTAATGGGCGAGAATTACAATGAGCAGTTCTTC. V usage is TRBV7-9 and J usage is TRBJ2-1; D remains ambiguous. The CDR3 has 15 amino acids. V lost 2 bases, J lost 4 bases, and 12 bases lay in between. Germline-derived CDR1 and CDR2 are SEHNR and FQNEAQ (reference sequence).

The V call is TRBV4-1, the J call TRBJ2-1; the match to TRBD2 covers 7 bases. The trim removed 3 bases at V and 9 bases at J, leaving 14 bases unmatched. Germline V gene lookup returns CDR1 MGHRA and CDR2 YSYEKL. This CDR3 comprises 16 residues. The CDR3 spells CASSHAPAGRWGEQFF. The CDR3, as DNA: TGCGCCAGCAGCCACGCCCCAGCGGGGCGATGGGGTGAGCAGTTCTTC.

The chain is built from TRBV6-1 and TRBJ1-2, with 8 bases matching TRBD1. Germline CDR1 MNHNS, CDR2 SASEGT. Trimming at V came to 2 bases and at J to 8 bases, leaving 7 bases not matched to a gene. The CDR3 covers 14 residues. The chain's CDR3 is CASSERTGSKGYTF. DNA of the CDR3: TGTGCCAGCAGTGAACGGACAGGGTCGAAAGGCTACACCTTC.

This chain links TRBV7-9 with TRBJ2-7; TRBD2 might be the D (7 bases). V dropped 5 bases and J dropped 6 bases, with 20 bases sitting between them. In germline, CDR1 is SEHNR, CDR2 FQNEAQ (reference sequence). The CDR3 length is 15 residues. CDR3 in DNA: TGTGCCAGCAGCATCACCTTCGGGGGGCGAAGCGAGCAGTACTTC. Protein sequence: CASSITFGGRSEQYF.

The V and J genes are TRBV5-4 and TRBJ2-7, with TRBD2 identical over 9 bases. V shed 5 bases, J shed 3 bases, and the junction held 12 bases outside the gene matches. Germline CDR1 SGHNT, CDR2 YYREEE (reference sequence). The CDR3 totals 16 residues. The CDR3 sequence: CASSPSVAGVHYEQYF. In DNA, the CDR3 is TGTGCCAGCAGTCCCTCGGTAGCGGGGGTACACTACGAGCAGTACTTC.

This clone was seen once. V usage is TRBV5-1 and J usage is TRBJ1-2; D possibly corresponds to TRBD1 (5 bases). The CDR3 sequence is 13 residues long. Trimming took 0 bases from V and 5 from J, leaving 8 bases between them. Germline CDR1 reads SGHRS; CDR2 reads YFSETQ. This CDR3 is CASSLGQSYGYTF. The CDR3 bases are TGCGCCAGCAGCTTGGGACAGTCGTATGGCTACACCTTC.

This chain connects TRBV29-1 to TRBJ2-5, with 9 bases matching TRBD2. The V and J ends lost 1 base and 5 bases, in that order; junction bases with no gene match: 11. Germline CDR1 SQVTM, CDR2 ANQGSEA. CDR3 size: 16 residues. The CDR3 region has the DNA TGCAGCGTTGAAGGCGGGGCGGGGGGGCCAAGGGAGACCCAGTACTTC. Its translation: CSVEGGAGGPRETQYF.

The chain uses TRBV5-4 and TRBJ1-1; TRBD1 matches 7 bases. The trim removed 4 bases at V and 1 base at J, leaving 7 bases unmatched. The CDR3 covers 15 residues. Germline lookup yields CDR1 SGHNT and CDR2 YYREEE (reference sequence). The CDR3 DNA is TGTGCCAGCAGCGAACCCGGGACAGAGAACACTGAAGCTTTCTTT. This gives the protein CASSEPGTENTEAFF.

V is TRBV11-3 and J is TRBJ2-7, with 10 bases that match TRBD1. There are 15 residues in the CDR3. Per the germline V gene, CDR1 is SGHNT and CDR2 is YENEEA. After removal of 5 bases from V and 3 bases from J, the junction contained 7 bases not matched to a gene. CDR3 protein: CASSHPGQGNYEQYF. The CDR3 coding sequence is TGTGCCAGCAGCCATCCGGGACAGGGGAACTACGAGCAGTACTTC.

The rearrangement joins TRBV7-9 to TRBJ1-1, with 8 nucleotides matching TRBD1. Germline CDR1 reads SEHNR; CDR2 reads FQNEAQ (reference sequence). CDR3 length: 15 residues. V dropped 3 bases and J dropped 5; count of bases not matched to a gene: 8. The chain's CDR3 is CASSFPPTGGTEAFF. As DNA, the CDR3 is TGTGCCAGCAGCTTCCCCCCTACAGGGGGGACTGAAGCTTTCTTT.

The J gene is TRBJ1-1, the V gene TRBV20-1, with unresolved D. Germline V CDR1 and CDR2: DFQATT, SNEGSKA (reference sequence). V lost 6 bases and J lost 6, with 8 bases in between. The CDR3 sequence is 10 residues long. CDR3 loop: CSALSAEAFF. DNA for the CDR3: TGCAGTGCACTTTCCGCTGAAGCTTTCTTT.

The CDR3 bases are TGTGCCAGTACCGATTCTAGCGGGAGGATTCCCTACAATGAGCAGTTCTTC. This codes for CASTDSSGRIPYNEQFF. V gene TRBV19 combines with J gene TRBJ2-1; 11 bases align to TRBD2. Trimming removed 7 bases from V and 2 bases from J; junction bases left unmatched: 10. The CDR3 loop spans 17 amino acids. Germline V CDR1 and CDR2: LNHDA, SQIVND (reference sequence).

V is TRBV18 and J is TRBJ2-2; D call uncertain. This CDR3 contains 16 residues. V was trimmed by 2 bases and J by 0 bases, leaving 10 bases between them. The V gene's germline CDR1 is KGHSH and CDR2 LQKENI. CDR3 sequence (DNA): TGTGCCAGCTCACCAGGATCGACAACGAACACCGGGGAGCTGTTTTTT. It is translated as CASSPGSTTNTGELFF.

The rearrangement joins TRBV7-2 to TRBJ2-2; 7 bases agree with TRBD1. The CDR3 contains 14 residues. Unmatched junction bases numbered 7, after V lost 5 bases and J lost 7 bases. Germline values: CDR1 SGHTA, CDR2 FQGNSA. The CDR3 DNA reads TGTGCCAGCAGCAACCACAGGGGTAACGGGGAGCTGTTTTTT. Residues: CASSNHRGNGELFF.

This chain connects TRBV18 to TRBJ1-1, with 8 nucleotides matching TRBD1. The J segment lost 0 bases and the V segment lost 1 base, leaving 7 bases of the junction unmatched. The CDR3 is 17 amino acids. CDR1 and CDR2 (germline): KGHSH, LQKENI. CDR3 protein: CASSPRQGASMNTEAFF. DNA for the CDR3: TGTGCCAGCTCACCACGGCAGGGGGCCTCCATGAACACTGAAGCTTTCTTT.

This rearrangement joins TRBV7-3 to TRBJ2-1, with 8 bases that match TRBD1. Per the germline V gene, CDR1 is SGHTA and CDR2 is FQGTGA. This CDR3 is 16 amino acids long. J gave up 4 bases and V 5 bases, and 10 bases lay outside the gene matches. In nucleotides, the CDR3 is TGTGCCAGCAGCCTAGGAGTGGACAGGGCTTACAATGAGCAGTTCTTC. Amino acids: CASSLGVDRAYNEQFF.

The CDR3 DNA follows: TGTGCCAGCAGTCCCCCGGGGGGCTATGGCTACACCTTC. Translation: CASSPPGGYGYTF. The chain recombines TRBV6-5 with TRBJ1-2; possibly TRBD1 for D (5 bases). Trimming cost V 5 bases and J 4 bases, with 11 bases left between them. This CDR3 is 13 amino acids long. Per germline, CDR1 MNHEY and CDR2 SVGAGI.

As concerns this clone: One end of the junction is discordant with germline, which a read error may explain. The chain uses TRBV5-4 and TRBJ2-5, with TRBD1 as a possible D gene (6 bases). Germline V gene sequence: CDR1 SGHNT, CDR2 YYREEE (reference sequence). The CDR3 spans 14 residues. CDR3 nucleotide sequence: TGTGCCAGCAGCTTGTCCGGGACATTTGGGACCCAGCACTTC. Translated, it gives CASSLSGTFGTQHF.

Sample share makes this clone medium-sized (0.01 to 0.1%). The rearrangement uses TRBV27 and TRBJ1-3, with no clear D. Germline V gene data show CDR1 as MNHEY and CDR2 as SMNVEV (reference sequence). V dropped 5 bases and J dropped 4 bases, with 6 bases sitting between them. The CDR3 spans 12 residues. Here the CDR3 reads CASSTGGNTIYF. The CDR3 DNA is TGTGCCAGCAGTACGGGGGGAAACACCATATATTTT.

This chain joins TRBV29-1 and TRBJ1-3; D is perhaps TRBD1 (6 bases). Germline values: CDR1 SQVTM, CDR2 ANQGSEA. This CDR3 is 11 amino acids long. The V end was cut by 8 bases, the J end by 4 bases, with 9 bases between. The CDR3 coding sequence is TGCAGCTATGGGACAGGAAACACCATATATTTT. The encoded protein is CSYGTGNTIYF.